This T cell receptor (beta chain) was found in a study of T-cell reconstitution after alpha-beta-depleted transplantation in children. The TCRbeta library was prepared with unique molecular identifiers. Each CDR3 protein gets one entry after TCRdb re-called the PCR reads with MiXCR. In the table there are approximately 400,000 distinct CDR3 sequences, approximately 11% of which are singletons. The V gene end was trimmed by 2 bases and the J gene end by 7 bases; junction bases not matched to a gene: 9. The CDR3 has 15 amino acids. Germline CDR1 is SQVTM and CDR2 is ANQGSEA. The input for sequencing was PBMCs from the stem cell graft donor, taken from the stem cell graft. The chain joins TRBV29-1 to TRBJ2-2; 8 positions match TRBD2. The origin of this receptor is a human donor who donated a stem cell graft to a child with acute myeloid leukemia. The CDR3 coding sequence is TGCAGCGTTGAAAAGCAGCGGGGGCGAGTCGGGGAGCTGTTTTTT. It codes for CSVEKQRGRVGELFF.